The rows below give T cell receptor beta chains drawn from one sample of a study of cytomegalovirus exposure and HLA in healthy donors. Data came from immunoSEQ multiplex PCR; TCRdb stores just in-frame clones and leaves some out. Among 150,000 to 160,000 clones, more than 75% were seen once, and the ten largest hold around 2%. Material: PBMCs. These TCRs come from a woman aged 18-30 years in good health and CMV-seronegative. Each CDR3 is given with its conserved first and last residue. Fields, in order: V gene, J gene, D gene, clone size, CDR3 DNA, CDR3 protein. The D gene is left open where the match is weak. Clone size appears in some rows only: once, few, many, or a class for an expanded clone.

v_gene: TRBV7-2
j_gene: TRBJ2-7
d_gene: .
abundance: .
CDR3nt: TGTGCCAGCAGCTTTTTACAGGGCTCCTACGAGCAGTACTTC
CDR3aa: CASSFLQGSYEQYF

v_gene: TRBV5-4
j_gene: TRBJ1-1
d_gene: .
abundance: few
CDR3nt: TGTGCCAGCAGCTTGGGACAGTTCCACACTGAAGCTTTCTTT
CDR3aa: CASSLGQFHTEAFF

v_gene: TRBV4-1
j_gene: TRBJ2-7
d_gene: .
abundance: few
CDR3nt: TGCGCCAGCAGCCACATCCACACACAGGGTGTAGGGTTCGGGTTTGGGGAGCAGTACTTC
CDR3aa: CASSHIHTQGVGFGFGEQYF

v_gene: TRBV28
j_gene: TRBJ2-1
d_gene: TRBD2
abundance: .
CDR3nt: TGTGCCAGCAGTCCGGGACTAGCGGGCCCCCCGTATGATGAGCAGTTCTTC
CDR3aa: CASSPGLAGPPYDEQFF

v_gene: TRBV5-4
j_gene: TRBJ2-7
d_gene: .
abundance: .
CDR3nt: TGTGCCAGCAGCTTGTTAGGACAGCGATACGAGCAGTACTTC
CDR3aa: CASSLLGQRYEQYF

v_gene: TRBV28
j_gene: TRBJ1-2
d_gene: TRBD1
abundance: .
CDR3nt: TGTGCCAGCAGTTTAGTAGTGAACTCAGGGGGAGGATTAGATGGCTACACCTTC
CDR3aa: CASSLVVNSGGGLDGYTF

v_gene: TRBV19
j_gene: TRBJ1-5
d_gene: TRBD1
abundance: .
CDR3nt: TGTGCCAGTAGTACAGCCAGGGGGCGGCAGCCCCAGCATTTT
CDR3aa: CASSTARGRQPQHF

v_gene: TRBV29-1
j_gene: TRBJ2-5
d_gene: TRBD2
abundance: .
CDR3nt: TGCAGCGTTGAAGGGACTAGCTCCCTCGGGACCCAGTACTTC
CDR3aa: CSVEGTSSLGTQYF

v_gene: TRBV9
j_gene: TRBJ2-7
d_gene: TRBD1
abundance: .
CDR3nt: TGTGCCAGCAGCGTAGGTCCACAGGGGGCAACCTACGAGCAGTACTTC
CDR3aa: CASSVGPQGATYEQYF

v_gene: TRBV11-2
j_gene: TRBJ1-4
d_gene: .
abundance: .
CDR3nt: TGTGCCAGCAGCCCCCAGCAGATAGGAGGCTATAGGGCTAATGAAAAACTGTTTTTT
CDR3aa: CASSPQQIGGYRANEKLFF

v_gene: TRBV10-3
j_gene: TRBJ2-7
d_gene: TRBD2
abundance: once
CDR3nt: TGTGCCACCCTTAGCGGGCTAGACTACGAGCAGTACTTC
CDR3aa: CATLSGLDYEQYF

v_gene: TRBV2
j_gene: TRBJ1-3
d_gene: .
abundance: .
CDR3nt: TGTGCCAGCAGTGTTAACAGGGAAGTTTCTGGAAACACCATATATTTT
CDR3aa: CASSVNREVSGNTIYF

v_gene: TRBV29-1
j_gene: TRBJ2-7
d_gene: .
abundance: .
CDR3nt: TGCAGCGTTGAGTCAGAGGAGGGGATACTTTCCTACGAGCAGTACTTC
CDR3aa: CSVESEEGILSYEQYF

v_gene: TRBV18
j_gene: TRBJ2-7
d_gene: .
abundance: .
CDR3nt: TGTGCCAGCGCCCGTAGGAGCCGAGGGGAGCAGTACTTC
CDR3aa: CASARRSRGEQYF

v_gene: TRBV7-2
j_gene: TRBJ2-1
d_gene: .
abundance: .
CDR3nt: TGTGCCAGCAGCTTAGATATAATGGCCAATGAGCAGTTCTTC
CDR3aa: CASSLDIMANEQFF

v_gene: TRBV4-1
j_gene: TRBJ2-3
d_gene: .
abundance: .
CDR3nt: TGCGCCAGCAGCCAGCTGGGGGGGGCCCCCGATACGCAGTATTTT
CDR3aa: CASSQLGGAPDTQYF

v_gene: TRBV27
j_gene: TRBJ2-7
d_gene: TRBD2
abundance: once
CDR3nt: TGTGCCAGCAGAGGACTTCGCGGGAGGTTCTACGAGCAGTACTTC
CDR3aa: CASRGLRGRFYEQYF

v_gene: TRBV6-5
j_gene: TRBJ2-5
d_gene: .
abundance: .
CDR3nt: TGTGCCAGCAGCCCGGGTTCTGTAGAGACCCAGTACTTC
CDR3aa: CASSPGSVETQYF

v_gene: TRBV27
j_gene: TRBJ2-7
d_gene: TRBD2
abundance: .
CDR3nt: TGTGCCAGCAGTTTTGGGAGGGCTACAACCTACGAGCAGTACTTC
CDR3aa: CASSFGRATTYEQYF

v_gene: TRBV28
j_gene: TRBJ1-1
d_gene: TRBD1
abundance: once
CDR3nt: TGTGCCAGCAGGCTCGGGACAGGGGGCGGCACTGAAGCTTTCTTT
CDR3aa: CASRLGTGGGTEAFF

v_gene: TRBV5-1
j_gene: TRBJ2-7
d_gene: TRBD2
abundance: .
CDR3nt: TGCGCCAGCAGCTTGGGCGGGGGTTCCTACGAGCAGTACTTC
CDR3aa: CASSLGGGSYEQYF

v_gene: TRBV4-2
j_gene: TRBJ2-2
d_gene: .
abundance: .
CDR3nt: TGTGCCAGCAGCCAAGAGTTGATCCAGGCGAACACCGGGGAGCTGTTTTTT
CDR3aa: CASSQELIQANTGELFF

v_gene: TRBV11-3
j_gene: TRBJ2-7
d_gene: .
abundance: .
CDR3nt: TGTGCCAGCAGCTTAGGGGCAGGGCCCCCCTACGAGCAGTACTTC
CDR3aa: CASSLGAGPPYEQYF

v_gene: TRBV7-6
j_gene: TRBJ2-7
d_gene: TRBD2
abundance: .
CDR3nt: TGTGCCAGCAGCAAAACATCCCGGGAGGACTCAGCCGAGCAGTACTTC
CDR3aa: CASSKTSREDSAEQYF

v_gene: TRBV5-6
j_gene: TRBJ1-3
d_gene: .
abundance: .
CDR3nt: TGTGCCAGCAGCTTTACTGGAAACACCATATATTTT
CDR3aa: CASSFTGNTIYF

v_gene: TRBV5-1
j_gene: TRBJ2-7
d_gene: TRBD2
abundance: .
CDR3nt: TGCGCCAGCAGCTTGGTAGCGGGCGGGACCTTTGACGAGCAGTACTTC
CDR3aa: CASSLVAGGTFDEQYF

v_gene: TRBV6-6
j_gene: TRBJ2-1
d_gene: TRBD1
abundance: .
CDR3nt: TGTGCCAGCTTTATGGGACAGGGCTACAATGAGCAGTTCTTC
CDR3aa: CASFMGQGYNEQFF

v_gene: TRBV4-1
j_gene: TRBJ1-2
d_gene: .
abundance: few
CDR3nt: TGCGCCAGCAGCCAAGGGAAGCGAGATTACACCTTC
CDR3aa: CASSQGKRDYTF

v_gene: TRBV5-1
j_gene: TRBJ2-5
d_gene: TRBD2
abundance: few
CDR3nt: TGCGCCAGCACCATGCGGTTGGGGGGGACCCAAGAGACCCAGTACTTC
CDR3aa: CASTMRLGGTQETQYF

v_gene: TRBV7-8
j_gene: TRBJ1-6
d_gene: TRBD1
abundance: .
CDR3nt: TGTGCCAGCAACCCTGACAGGGCTAATAATTCACCCCTCCACTTT
CDR3aa: CASNPDRANNSPLHF

v_gene: TRBV7-2
j_gene: TRBJ2-3
d_gene: .
abundance: .
CDR3nt: TGTGCCAGCAGCCCTCGTTTCGATACGCAGTATTTT
CDR3aa: CASSPRFDTQYF

v_gene: TRBV5-1
j_gene: TRBJ1-2
d_gene: .
abundance: .
CDR3nt: TGCGCCAGCAGCTTGGATCGGGGGGCCGGCTATGGCTACACCTTC
CDR3aa: CASSLDRGAGYGYTF

v_gene: TRBV30
j_gene: TRBJ2-7
d_gene: TRBD2
abundance: .
CDR3nt: TGTGCCTGGAGCCCCGGGGCCGGGAGGCCCTACGAGCAGTACTTC
CDR3aa: CAWSPGAGRPYEQYF

v_gene: TRBV5-1
j_gene: TRBJ1-2
d_gene: .
abundance: .
CDR3nt: TGCGCCAGCGGCGACACCTTAAACTCTGGCCAGACCTTC
CDR3aa: CASGDTLNSGQTF

v_gene: TRBV29-1
j_gene: TRBJ2-3
d_gene: TRBD2
abundance: .
CDR3nt: TGCAGCGTTACGGGACTAGCGGGACCCACAGATACGCAGTATTTT
CDR3aa: CSVTGLAGPTDTQYF

v_gene: TRBV28
j_gene: TRBJ1-2
d_gene: .
abundance: .
CDR3nt: TGTGCCAGCAGTTTATCGGGACACCGGCTTCAGGGAGATAACTATGGCTACACCTTC
CDR3aa: CASSLSGHRLQGDNYGYTF

v_gene: TRBV27
j_gene: TRBJ2-3
d_gene: .
abundance: .
CDR3nt: TGTGCCAGCAGTTTCTATGCGGGGATCACAGATACGCAGTATTTT
CDR3aa: CASSFYAGITDTQYF

v_gene: TRBV9
j_gene: TRBJ1-6
d_gene: .
abundance: .
CDR3nt: TGTGCCAGCAGCGCCACAGGGAGAAATTCACCCCTCCACTTT
CDR3aa: CASSATGRNSPLHF

v_gene: TRBV9
j_gene: TRBJ2-3
d_gene: .
abundance: .
CDR3nt: TGTGCCAGCAGCGAGGACTTCGAGGGTGATACGCAGTATTTT
CDR3aa: CASSEDFEGDTQYF

v_gene: TRBV25-1
j_gene: TRBJ2-3
d_gene: TRBD2
abundance: .
CDR3nt: TGTGCCAGCAGTGAATTGACTAGCGGTTACACAGATACGCAGTATTTT
CDR3aa: CASSELTSGYTDTQYF

v_gene: TRBV29-1
j_gene: TRBJ1-2
d_gene: TRBD1
abundance: .
CDR3nt: TGCAGCGTCAACGGAGGGACAGGGGCCTATACCTATGGCTACACCTTC
CDR3aa: CSVNGGTGAYTYGYTF

v_gene: TRBV28
j_gene: TRBJ2-5
d_gene: .
abundance: few
CDR3nt: TGTGCCAGCGCGGGACTCCAAGAGACCCAGTACTTC
CDR3aa: CASAGLQETQYF

v_gene: TRBV28
j_gene: TRBJ2-7
d_gene: .
abundance: .
CDR3nt: TGTGCCAGCATGCGGGGGCGCGAGCAGTACTTC
CDR3aa: CASMRGREQYF

v_gene: TRBV7-2
j_gene: TRBJ2-7
d_gene: TRBD2
abundance: .
CDR3nt: TGTGCCAGCAGCATAATGGGACTAGCGGACTCCTACGAGCAGTACTTC
CDR3aa: CASSIMGLADSYEQYF

v_gene: TRBV28
j_gene: TRBJ2-7
d_gene: .
abundance: .
CDR3nt: TGTGCCAGCAGTTTATCAGGGGCATGGGAGCAGTACTTC
CDR3aa: CASSLSGAWEQYF

v_gene: TRBV27
j_gene: TRBJ1-5
d_gene: TRBD1
abundance: .
CDR3nt: TGTGCCAGCAGCAAGGAGACAGGGGGCAATCAGCCCCAGCATTTT
CDR3aa: CASSKETGGNQPQHF

v_gene: TRBV27
j_gene: TRBJ1-2
d_gene: TRBD1
abundance: .
CDR3nt: TGTGCCAGCAGTACCATTAGGGACAGGGCATATGGCTACACCTTC
CDR3aa: CASSTIRDRAYGYTF

v_gene: TRBV4-3
j_gene: TRBJ2-7
d_gene: .
abundance: .
CDR3nt: TGCGCACCTTTCTGGCGGGGATCCTACGAGCAGTACTTC
CDR3aa: CAPFWRGSYEQYF

v_gene: TRBV19
j_gene: TRBJ1-1
d_gene: .
abundance: few
CDR3nt: TGTGCCAGTAGTTCTTACGGAGGGACTGAAGCTTTCTTT
CDR3aa: CASSSYGGTEAFF

v_gene: TRBV20-1
j_gene: TRBJ2-1
d_gene: TRBD2
abundance: .
CDR3nt: TGCAGTGCTCGGGGGGGCAATGAGCAGTTCTTC
CDR3aa: CSARGGNEQFF

v_gene: TRBV10-3
j_gene: TRBJ2-7
d_gene: TRBD2
abundance: .
CDR3nt: TGTGCCGTTGCTAGCGGGACCTCCTACGAGCAGTACTTC
CDR3aa: CAVASGTSYEQYF